The clone carrying this TCR beta chain was recorded many times. The data were taken from a study of early T cells in non-severe SARS-CoV-2 infection. Between the trimmed V and J ends, which lost 6 bases and 7 bases, there was a span of 12 bases. CDR1 and CDR2 (germline): SQVTM, ANQGSEA. This CDR3 contains 12 residues. Individually, cDNA molecules had unique molecular identifiers attached to them. Via MiXCR, TCRdb re-called the 5' RACE reads, giving one row per CDR3 protein. Of 70,000 to 85,000 distinct CDR3 sequences listed, about an eighth were seen once; the top ten hold about 2.7%. The receptor's source is an adult who was a healthcare worker with PCR-confirmed SARS-CoV-2 infection or an uninfected control (not recorded which). Sequencing was carried out using whole blood. The V call is TRBV29-1, the J call TRBJ2-2, with TRBD2 as a possible D gene (6 bases). CDR3 nucleotides: TGCAGCGTCTTGGAGGGGCGCGGGGAGCTGTTTTTT. Translation gives CSVLEGRGELFF.